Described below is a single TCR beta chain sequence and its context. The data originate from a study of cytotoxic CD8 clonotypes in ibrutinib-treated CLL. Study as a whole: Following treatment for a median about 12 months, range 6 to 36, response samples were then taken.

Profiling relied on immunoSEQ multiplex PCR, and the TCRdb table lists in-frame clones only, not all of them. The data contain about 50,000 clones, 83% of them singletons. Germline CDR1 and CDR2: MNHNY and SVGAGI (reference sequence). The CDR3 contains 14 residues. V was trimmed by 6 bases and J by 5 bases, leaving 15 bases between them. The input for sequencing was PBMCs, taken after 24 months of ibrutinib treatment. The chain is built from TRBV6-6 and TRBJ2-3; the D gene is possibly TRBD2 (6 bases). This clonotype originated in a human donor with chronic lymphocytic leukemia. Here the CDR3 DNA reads TGTGCCAGCAGGTTAGGAGGGCCGGGAGATACGCAGTATTTT. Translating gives CASRLGGPGDTQYF.